The 8 T cell receptor beta chains in this list originate from one sample, sequenced in a study of blood T cell repertoires in COVID-19 (dated by TCRdb to 2019 to 2021). Libraries were made using the immunoSEQ multiplex PCR assay. This is the immuneACCESS table as TCRdb keeps it, with only in-frame sequences that have V and J called. A part of the clones is gone; compared with another copy, unresolved V genes explain less than half, and the rest is unexplained. In this sample the table shows 190,000 or so clones, 70% to 90% of which occur a single time. The ten largest clones capture approximately 2.5% of the sample. Input material: peripheral blood. All receptors come from a man aged 40-55 years with active or convalescent COVID-19.

This clone came up a few times. The rearrangement links TRBV11-2 to TRBJ1-1; D is possibly TRBD1 (6 bases). This CDR3 region has 15 residues. Germline V lookup: CDR1 SGHAT, CDR2 FQNNGV. Trimming took 7 bases from V and 3 from J, leaving 18 bases between them. CDR3 residues: CASILGGGSYTEAFF. The DNA for the CDR3 is TGTGCCAGCATCCTGGGCGGGGGCTCGTACACTGAAGCTTTCTTT.

This chain connects TRBV27 to TRBJ2-7, with D perhaps matching TRBD2 (5 bases). Germline values: CDR1 MNHEY, CDR2 SMNVEV (reference sequence). The V end lost 5 bases, the J end lost 6 bases, and 17 bases lay between the germline ends. This CDR3 contains 14 residues. The CDR3 bases are TGTGCCAGCAGTGTCGTAGACGGTGCGGGCGAGCAGTACTTC. This encodes CASSVVDGAGEQYF.

The chain carries TRBV15 and TRBJ2-5, with D possibly TRBD1 on 5 matching bases. Trimming left V 1 base short and J 4 bases short, with 10 bases between. The CDR3 runs to 14 residues. CDR1 is LNHNV and CDR2 is YYDKDF in the germline V gene (reference sequence). The CDR3 loop reads CATSRVQGGETQYF. The CDR3 region has the DNA TGTGCCACCAGCAGAGTTCAGGGCGGAGAGACCCAGTACTTC.

The genes are TRBV7-9 and TRBJ1-3; D remains ambiguous. V lost 1 base and J lost 0, with 10 bases in between. CDR3 length: 16 amino acids. Germline V CDR1 and CDR2: SEHNR, FQNEAQ (reference sequence). The CDR3 bases are TGTGCCAGCAGCTTAGATTACGGGAGCTCTGGAAACACCATATATTTT. Protein sequence: CASSLDYGSSGNTIYF.

This chain joins TRBV5-1 and TRBJ2-6; 13 nucleotides match TRBD2. CDR1 is SGHRS and CDR2 is YFSETQ in the germline V gene. The CDR3 is 19 residues long. Trimming took 4 bases from V and 3 from J; bases not matched to a gene: 10. The CDR3, as DNA: TGCGCCAGCAGCCTACTAGCGGGGGGGCCGTCGGATGGGGCCAACGTCCTGACTTTC. Translated, it gives CASSLLAGGPSDGANVLTF.

This clone was detected once. The rearrangement joins TRBV4-3 to TRBJ1-5, with D hard to call. This CDR3 has 15 amino acids. CDR1 is LGHNA, CDR2 YSLEER, per germline. Deletions cut 0 bases from V and 6 bases from J, with 12 bases between. CDR3 DNA sequence: TGCGCCAGCAGCCAAGATTTTGGAGGGAGTCAGCCCCAGCATTTT. Its translation: CASSQDFGGSQPQHF.

The rearrangement links TRBV6-6 to TRBJ1-2; D remains ambiguous. Per the germline V gene, CDR1 is MNHNY and CDR2 is SVGAGI (reference sequence). CDR3 length: 13 amino acids. The V end lost 7 bases, the J end lost 0 bases, and 9 bases lay between the germline ends. The CDR3 region has the DNA TGTGCCAGCACTCGGCCTACTAACTATGGCTACACCTTC. Amino acid sequence: CASTRPTNYGYTF.

The CDR3 protein is CASSISNYGYTF. The CDR3 coding sequence is TGTGCCAGCAGTATATCTAACTATGGCTACACCTTC. This chain joins TRBV12-3 or TRBV12-4 and TRBJ1-2; the D is unclear. The CDR3 covers 12 residues. V lost 5 bases and J 0 bases, leaving 4 bases between the germline ends.